The clone carrying this T cell receptor (beta chain) was detected a few times. RNA transcripts were the template for amplifying TCR beta CDR3 regions. The TCR CDR3 was amplified in a first-round RT-PCR using the HTBI primer set. TCRdb re-called the multiplex PCR reads through MiXCR, storing one row per CDR3 protein. This table holds 390,000 or so distinct CDR3 sequences, roughly 15% found once. The sample originates from a study of T cells in Graves' hyperthyroidism and ophthalmopathy. CDR3 length equals 18 residues. The germline gives CDR1 GTSNPN, CDR2 SVGIG (reference sequence). V was shortened by 3 bases and J by 1 base, with 21 bases between the two germline ends.

This receptor was obtained from a man younger than 35 with Graves' ophthalmopathy. J is TRBJ2-2 and V is TRBV30; either TRBD1 or TRBD2 may fit D (5 bases each). Material for sequencing was blood. CDR3 nucleotides: TGTGCCTGGAGACGTGCCTTATTTGGGACGGTGAACACCGGGGAGCTGTTTTTT. It translates to CAWRRALFGTVNTGELFF.